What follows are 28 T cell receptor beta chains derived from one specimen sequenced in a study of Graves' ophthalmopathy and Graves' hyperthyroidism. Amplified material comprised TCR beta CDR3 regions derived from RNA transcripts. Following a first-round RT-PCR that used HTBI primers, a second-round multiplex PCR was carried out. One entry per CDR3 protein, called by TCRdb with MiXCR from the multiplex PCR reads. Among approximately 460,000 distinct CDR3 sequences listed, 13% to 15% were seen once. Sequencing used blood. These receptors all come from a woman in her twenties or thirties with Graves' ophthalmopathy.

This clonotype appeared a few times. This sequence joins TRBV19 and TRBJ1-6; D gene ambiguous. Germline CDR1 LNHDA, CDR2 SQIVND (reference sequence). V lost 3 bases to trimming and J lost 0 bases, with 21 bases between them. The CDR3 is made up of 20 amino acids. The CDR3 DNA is TGTGCCAGTAGTATGTCAGGAACGGCGAGACTCAGCTCCTATAATTCACCCCTCCACTTT. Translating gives CASSMSGTARLSSYNSPLHF.

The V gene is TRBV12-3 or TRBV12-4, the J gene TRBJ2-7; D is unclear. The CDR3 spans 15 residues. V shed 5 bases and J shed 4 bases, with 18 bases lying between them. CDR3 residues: CASSPPRRVLYEQYF. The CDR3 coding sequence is TGTGCCAGCAGTCCCCCCCGTCGAGTCTTGTACGAGCAGTACTTC.

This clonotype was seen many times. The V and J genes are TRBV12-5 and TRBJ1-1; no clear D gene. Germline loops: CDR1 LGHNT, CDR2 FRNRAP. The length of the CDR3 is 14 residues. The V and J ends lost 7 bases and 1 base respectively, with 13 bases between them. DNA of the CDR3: TGTGCTAGTGCCCCGTCCGCGGCGAACACTGAAGCTTTCTTT. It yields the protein CASAPSAANTEAFF.

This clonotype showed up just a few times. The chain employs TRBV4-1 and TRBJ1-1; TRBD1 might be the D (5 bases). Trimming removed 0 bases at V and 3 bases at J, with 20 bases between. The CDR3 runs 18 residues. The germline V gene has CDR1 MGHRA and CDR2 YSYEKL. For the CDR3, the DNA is TGCGCCAGCAGCCAAGATTTTGGGGCGGGGAGCGAGTACACTGAAGCTTTCTTT. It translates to CASSQDFGAGSEYTEAFF.

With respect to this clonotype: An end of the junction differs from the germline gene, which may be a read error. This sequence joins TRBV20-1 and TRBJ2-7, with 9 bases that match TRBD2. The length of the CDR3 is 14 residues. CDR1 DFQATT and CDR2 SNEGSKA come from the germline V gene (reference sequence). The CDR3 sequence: CSARETSGSYEQYF. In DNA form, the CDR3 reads TGCAGTGCCAGAGAGACTAGCGGATCCTACGAGCAGTACTTC.

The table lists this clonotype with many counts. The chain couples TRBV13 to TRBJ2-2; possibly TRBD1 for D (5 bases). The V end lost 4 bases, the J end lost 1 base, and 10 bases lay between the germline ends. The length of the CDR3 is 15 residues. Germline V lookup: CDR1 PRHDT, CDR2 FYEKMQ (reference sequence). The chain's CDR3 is CASSSSGQNTGELFF. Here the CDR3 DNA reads TGTGCCAGCAGCTCATCTGGACAGAACACCGGGGAGCTGTTTTTT.

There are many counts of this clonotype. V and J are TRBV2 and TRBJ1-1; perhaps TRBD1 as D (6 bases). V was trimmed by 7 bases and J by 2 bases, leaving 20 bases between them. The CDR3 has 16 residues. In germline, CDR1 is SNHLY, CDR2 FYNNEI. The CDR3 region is CASKAGWGRGNTEAFF. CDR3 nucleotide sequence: TGTGCCAGCAAGGCGGGGTGGGGCAGGGGCAACACTGAAGCTTTCTTT.

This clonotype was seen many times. CDR3 DNA: TGTGCCAGCAGTGAATCCGGCAGGGGCCACGAGCAGTACTTC. Translation: CASSESGRGHEQYF. J is TRBJ2-7 and V is TRBV6-1, with D maybe TRBD1 (6 bases). V was shortened by 2 bases and J by 5 bases, with 13 bases between the two germline ends. Germline V gene lookup returns CDR1 MNHNS and CDR2 SASEGT. The CDR3 is made up of 14 amino acids.

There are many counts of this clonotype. CDR3 region: CASSQGAMMNTEAFF. The CDR3 nucleotides read TGTGCCAGCAGCCAAGGTGCAATGATGAACACTGAAGCTTTCTTT. The chain links TRBV3-1 to TRBJ1-1; D call uncertain. V was clipped by 1 base and J by 0 bases, with 9 bases between them. Germline V lookup: CDR1 LGHDT, CDR2 YNNKEL (reference sequence). There are 15 residues in the CDR3.

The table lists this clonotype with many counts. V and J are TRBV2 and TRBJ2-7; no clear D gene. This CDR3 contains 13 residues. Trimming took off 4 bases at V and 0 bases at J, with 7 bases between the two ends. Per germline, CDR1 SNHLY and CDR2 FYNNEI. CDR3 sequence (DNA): TGTGCCAGCAGTGGATCCAGCTCCTACGAGCAGTACTTC. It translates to CASSGSSSYEQYF.

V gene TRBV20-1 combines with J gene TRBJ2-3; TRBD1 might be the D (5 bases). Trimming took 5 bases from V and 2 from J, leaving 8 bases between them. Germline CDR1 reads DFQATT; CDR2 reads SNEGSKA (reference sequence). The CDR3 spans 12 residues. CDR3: CSAPQVTDTQYF. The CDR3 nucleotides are TGCAGTGCTCCACAGGTCACAGATACGCAGTATTTT.

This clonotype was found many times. CDR3 in amino acids: CASRIDRGNTEAFF. In DNA form, the CDR3 reads TGTGCCAGCAGAATAGACAGGGGTAACACTGAAGCTTTCTTT. V usage is TRBV12-3 or TRBV12-4 and J usage is TRBJ1-1; 8 bases agree with TRBD1. The trim removed 6 bases at V and 2 bases at J, leaving 5 bases unmatched. The CDR3 extends over 14 amino acids.

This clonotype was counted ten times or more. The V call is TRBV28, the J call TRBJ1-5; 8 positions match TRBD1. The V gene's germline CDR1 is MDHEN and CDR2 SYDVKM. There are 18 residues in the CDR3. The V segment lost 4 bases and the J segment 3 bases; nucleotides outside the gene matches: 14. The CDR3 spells CASSSSGGVHSLNQPQHF. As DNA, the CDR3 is TGTGCCAGCAGTTCGTCAGGGGGCGTCCACTCGCTCAATCAGCCCCAGCATTTT.

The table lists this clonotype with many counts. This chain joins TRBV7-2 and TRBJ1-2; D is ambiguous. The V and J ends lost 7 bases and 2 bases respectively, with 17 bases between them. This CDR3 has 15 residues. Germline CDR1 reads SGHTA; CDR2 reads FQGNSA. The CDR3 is CASIPSVGGNYGYTF. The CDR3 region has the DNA TGTGCCAGCATCCCGAGTGTGGGCGGAAACTATGGCTACACCTTC.

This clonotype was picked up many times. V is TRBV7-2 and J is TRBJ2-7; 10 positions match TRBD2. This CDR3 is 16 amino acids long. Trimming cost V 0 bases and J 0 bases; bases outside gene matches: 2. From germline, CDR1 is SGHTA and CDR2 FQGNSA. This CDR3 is CASSLALAGASYEQYF. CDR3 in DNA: TGTGCCAGCAGCTTAGCCCTAGCGGGAGCCTCCTACGAGCAGTACTTC.

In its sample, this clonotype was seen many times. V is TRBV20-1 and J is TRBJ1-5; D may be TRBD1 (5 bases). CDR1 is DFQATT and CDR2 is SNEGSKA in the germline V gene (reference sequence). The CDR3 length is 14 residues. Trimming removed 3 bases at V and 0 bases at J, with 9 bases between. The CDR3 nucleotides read TGCAGTGCTAGGGACATCCGTAGCAATCAGCCCCAGCATTTT. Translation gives CSARDIRSNQPQHF.

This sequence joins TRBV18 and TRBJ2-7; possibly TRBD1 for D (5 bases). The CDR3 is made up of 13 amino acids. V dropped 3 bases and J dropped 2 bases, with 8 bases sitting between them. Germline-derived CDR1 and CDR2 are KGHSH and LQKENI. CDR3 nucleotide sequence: TGTGCCAGCTCACCGACAGTAGCCTACGAGCAGTACTTC. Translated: CASSPTVAYEQYF.

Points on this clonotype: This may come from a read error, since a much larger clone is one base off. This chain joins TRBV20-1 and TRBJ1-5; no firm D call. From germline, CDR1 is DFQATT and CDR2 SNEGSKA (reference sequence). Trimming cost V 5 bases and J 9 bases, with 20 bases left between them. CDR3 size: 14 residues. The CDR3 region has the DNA TGCAGTGCTTATTTCGGCTTATCACCCCCGCCCCAGCATTTT. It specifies CSAYFGLSPPPQHF.

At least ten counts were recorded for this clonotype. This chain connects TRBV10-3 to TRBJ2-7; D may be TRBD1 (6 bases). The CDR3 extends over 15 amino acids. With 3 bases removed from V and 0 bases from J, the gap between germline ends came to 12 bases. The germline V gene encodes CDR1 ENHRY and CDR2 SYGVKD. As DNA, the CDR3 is TGTGCCATCAGTGAAGGCAGGGGCATCTCCTACGAGCAGTACTTC. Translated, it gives CAISEGRGISYEQYF.

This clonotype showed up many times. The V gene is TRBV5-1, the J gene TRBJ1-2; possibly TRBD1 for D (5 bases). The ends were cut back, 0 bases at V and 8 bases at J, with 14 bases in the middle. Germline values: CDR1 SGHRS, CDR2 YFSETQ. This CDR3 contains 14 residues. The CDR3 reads CASSLDIDRAGYTF. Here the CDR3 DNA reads TGCGCCAGCAGCTTGGATATAGACAGAGCCGGCTACACCTTC.

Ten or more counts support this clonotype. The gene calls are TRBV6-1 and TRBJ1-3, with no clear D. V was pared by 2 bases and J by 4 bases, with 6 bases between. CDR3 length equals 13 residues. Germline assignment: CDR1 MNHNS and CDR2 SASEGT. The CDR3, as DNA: TGTGCCAGCAGTGAAAATACCGGAAACACCATATATTTT. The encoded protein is CASSENTGNTIYF.

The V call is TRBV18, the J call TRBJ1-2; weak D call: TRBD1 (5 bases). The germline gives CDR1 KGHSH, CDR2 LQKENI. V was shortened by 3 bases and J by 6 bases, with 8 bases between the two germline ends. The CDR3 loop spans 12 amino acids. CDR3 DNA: TGTGCCAGCTCACCCCAGGGCCATGGCTACACCTTC. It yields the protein CASSPQGHGYTF.

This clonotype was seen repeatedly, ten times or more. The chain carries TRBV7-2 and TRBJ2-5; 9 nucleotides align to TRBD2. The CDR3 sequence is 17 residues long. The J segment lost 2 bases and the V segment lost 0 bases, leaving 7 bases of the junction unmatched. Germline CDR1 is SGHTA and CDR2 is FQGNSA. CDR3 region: CASSLAVAGAEQETQYF. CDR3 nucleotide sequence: TGTGCCAGCAGCTTAGCGGTAGCGGGGGCCGAACAAGAGACCCAGTACTTC.

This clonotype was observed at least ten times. CDR3 nucleotides: TGCAGTGCTAGAGCAAGGGACTTTATCTGGGCTCAGCCCCAGCATTTT. This translates into CSARARDFIWAQPQHF. V and J are TRBV20-1 and TRBJ1-5; a possible D gene is TRBD1 (5 bases). The CDR3 sequence is 16 residues long. The germline V gene encodes CDR1 DFQATT and CDR2 SNEGSKA (reference sequence). The V end was cut by 1 base, the J end by 6 bases, with 19 bases between.

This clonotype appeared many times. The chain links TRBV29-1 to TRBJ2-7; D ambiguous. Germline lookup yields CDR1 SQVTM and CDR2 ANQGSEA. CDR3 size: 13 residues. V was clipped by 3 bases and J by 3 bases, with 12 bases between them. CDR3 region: CSVDRRPLYEQYF. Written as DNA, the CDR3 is TGCAGCGTTGATCGGAGACCTCTCTACGAGCAGTACTTC.

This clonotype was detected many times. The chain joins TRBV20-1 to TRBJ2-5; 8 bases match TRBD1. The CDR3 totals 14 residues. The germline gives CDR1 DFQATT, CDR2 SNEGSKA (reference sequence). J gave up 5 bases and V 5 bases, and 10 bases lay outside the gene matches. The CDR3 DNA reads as TGCAGTGCTCCCGTCGCAGGGGGCGTTGAGACCCAGTACTTC. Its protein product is CSAPVAGGVETQYF.

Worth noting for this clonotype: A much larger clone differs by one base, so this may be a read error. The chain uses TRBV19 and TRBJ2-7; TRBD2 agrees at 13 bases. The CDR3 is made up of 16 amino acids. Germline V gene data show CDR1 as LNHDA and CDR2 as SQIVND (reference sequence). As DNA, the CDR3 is TGTGCCAGTAGTATCGGGACTAGCGGGAATTACTACGAGCTGTACTTC. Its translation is CASSIGTSGNYYELYF.

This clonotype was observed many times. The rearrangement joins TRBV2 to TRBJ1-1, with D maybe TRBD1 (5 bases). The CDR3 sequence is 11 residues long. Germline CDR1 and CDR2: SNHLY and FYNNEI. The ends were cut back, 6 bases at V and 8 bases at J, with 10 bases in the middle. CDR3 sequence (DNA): TGTGCCAGCAGGATCCGGGGCGAAGCTTTCTTT. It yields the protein CASRIRGEAFF.